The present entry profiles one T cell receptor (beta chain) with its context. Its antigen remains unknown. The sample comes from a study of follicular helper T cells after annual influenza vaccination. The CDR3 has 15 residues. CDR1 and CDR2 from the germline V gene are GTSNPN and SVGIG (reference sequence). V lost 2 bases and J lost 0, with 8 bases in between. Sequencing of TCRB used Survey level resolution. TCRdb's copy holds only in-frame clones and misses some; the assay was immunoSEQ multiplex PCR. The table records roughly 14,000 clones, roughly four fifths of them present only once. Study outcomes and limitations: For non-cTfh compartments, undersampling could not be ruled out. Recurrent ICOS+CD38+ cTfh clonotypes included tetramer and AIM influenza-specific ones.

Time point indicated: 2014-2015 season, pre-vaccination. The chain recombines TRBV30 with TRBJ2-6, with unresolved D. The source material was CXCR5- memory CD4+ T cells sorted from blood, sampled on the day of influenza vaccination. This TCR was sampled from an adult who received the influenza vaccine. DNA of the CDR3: TGTGCCTGGAGTTTGCAATCCTCTGGGGCCAACGTCCTGACTTTC. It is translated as CAWSLQSSGANVLTF.